This T cell receptor beta chain was documented in a study of blood T cells in healthy people across ages (dated by TCRdb to between 2015 and 2016). Concerning the study at large: In model experiments, template switching captured about one uniquely barcoded TCR beta cDNA molecule for every two T cells. The study analyzed two additional independent replicas of 1 million unique cDNA reads from the same blood draw for two donors, one aged 18 to 30 and one aged 80 or older. To avoid experimental bias, donors of different ages were distributed randomly across sequencing lanes. Age-related changes in TCR beta repertoire diversity were measured in the study by deep sequencing normalized with unique cDNA molecular identifiers. Four age groups were formed from the donors: young (average approximately 15 years), middle-aged (approximately 39), aged (around 68) and long-lived (around 82).

Library construction relied on 5' RACE. The listed sequencing device is Illumina HiSeq 2500. A second PCR of about 6 to 11 cycles was run with a J-beta primer mix and a sample-barcoded 5' primer. Each TCR beta cDNA molecule received a unique molecular identifier from a template-switch 5' adaptor carrying 12 random nucleotides. Each sample yielded at least 3 million CDR3-containing paired-end reads. The Mint cDNA synthesis kit, primed by a TRBC-specific oligonucleotide, was used to synthesize first-strand cDNA from all RNA. All cDNA was treated with uracil-DNA glycosylase and then went through a first 18-cycle PCR with the universal primers M1SS and BC2_uni_R. The original methods were these. For normalization, 1 million high-quality reads, each with a distinct molecular identifier, were randomly selected from each sample. Instead of being binned into consensus sequences, reads that shared molecular identifiers were thrown out. MiTCR, with a Q25 quality threshold and the strictest error-elimination algorithm, was used for CDR3 identification, clonotype clustering and error correction. Lower-bound total TCR beta diversity was estimated with a nonparametric unseen species model using Euler transformation. TCRdb handled the public reads itself, with Q25 trimming in fastp and clone calling in MiXCR, and kept productive beta chains. CDR3 protein duplicates are merged, each entry listing the most common genes and DNA. These V and J calls are TCRdb output, not the study's own analysis. The sample has roughly 900,000 distinct CDR3 sequences on record, 45% to 50% of them singletons. Of the sample, around 15% falls within the top ten clones.

Donors were a few dozen systemically healthy Caucasian individuals from Russia aged roughly 6 to 90 years. Each donor gave 8.5 to 10 milliliters of peripheral blood, collected into EDTA-treated Vacutainer tubes. PBMCs were isolated by Ficoll-Paque density-gradient centrifugation, with at least 6.5 million obtained per sample. Trizol reagent was used to extract total RNA from the PBMCs, yielding at least 5 micrograms per sample. For every donor, an aliquot of PBMCs went through flow cytometry to measure the percentages of naive CD45RAhigh/CD27high T cells. V is pared back by 4 bases and J by 6 bases, with 25 bases lying between the germline termini. Sequences DFQATT (CDR1) and SNEGSKA (CDR2) are obtained from the germline V gene (reference sequence). Including the terminal cysteine and phenylalanine, the CDR3 comprises 16 residues. Only the CDR3 DNA stays, 48 bases, in frame from base 1. For this clonotype: The specificity of this receptor is unknown. No much larger clone exists at a distance of one base, and base qualities are not known.

What the authors observed across the whole study: Because donor CMV infection status was unknown, age-related changes in expanded clonotypes were potentially confounded. As age increased, observed TCR beta diversity per million T cells dropped in a roughly linear way, and a significant reduction was already evident by age roughly 40. Estimates of total diversity from one million sequenced T cells were regarded as lower bounds and underestimates. Compared with the aged group, the long-lived group had more naive CD4+ T cells, fewer expanded clones and increased TCR diversity, a pattern suggesting age selection. A strong correlation was found between observed TCR beta diversity and the percentage of naive T cells measured by flow cytometry. Because profiling used bulk unsorted PBMCs, naive and antigen-experienced compartments could not be compared conclusively.

Recombination joined TRBV20-1 with TRBJ2-7, with a tentative D call of TRBD1 or TRBD2, each matching 5 bases. The clonotype was recovered from a man aged 30 to 39 in good health. Sequenced input: blood. The CDR3 is CSATSVRGDMGIEQYF. DNA sequence: TGCAGTGCTACTTCCGTGAGGGGCGACATGGGTATCGAGCAGTACTTC.